The next 21 T cell receptor beta chains were all read from a single sample in a study of monozygotic twins with inflammatory bowel disease. Using the 5' RACE reads, TCRdb records one entry per CDR3 protein without DNA. The table lists about 110,000 distinct CDR3 sequences. Sample: blood. The receptors come from a human donor with ulcerative colitis or Crohn's disease, or a healthy co-twin of an affected twin (not recorded which).

This sequence joins TRBV11-2 and TRBJ2-5. The CDR3 consists of 13 residues. Per germline, CDR1 SGHAT and CDR2 FQNNGV. The CDR3 loop reads CASSFGGGETQYF.

The V and J genes are TRBV5-5 and TRBJ1-5. The CDR3 runs 13 residues. Looked up from germline, CDR1 is SGHKS and CDR2 is YYEKEE (reference sequence). This CDR3 is CASTQSSNQPQHF.

The V and J genes are TRBV18 and TRBJ2-2. The CDR3 runs 13 residues. Germline assignment: CDR1 KGHSH and CDR2 LQKENI. The CDR3 sequence is CASSPQNTGELFF.

The V call is TRBV11-3, the J call TRBJ2-1; there is no DNA to check the TCRdb D call of TRBD1. CDR1 and CDR2 from the germline V gene are SGHNT and YENEEA. The CDR3 extends over 15 amino acids. The chain's CDR3 is CASSKQGGSYNEQFF.

V usage is TRBV7-2 and J usage is TRBJ2-7. CDR1 is SGHTA, CDR2 FQGNSA, per germline. This CDR3 is built from 15 residues. Here the CDR3 reads CASSNQYYHSYEQYF.

The chain combines TRBV10-3 with TRBJ2-7. The CDR3 spans 13 residues. CDR1 and CDR2 from the germline V gene are ENHRY and SYGVKD. CDR3 sequence: CAISAGSSYEQYF.

V usage is TRBV20-1 and J usage is TRBJ2-3; checking the TCRdb D call of TRBD2 is not possible without DNA. This CDR3 region has 18 residues. The V gene's germline CDR1 is DFQATT and CDR2 SNEGSKA (reference sequence). The CDR3 here is CSARDGTSGMLSTDTQYF.

The rearrangement joins TRBV4-1 to TRBJ1-1. CDR3 length equals 15 residues. Germline V gene lookup returns CDR1 MGHRA and CDR2 YSYEKL. CDR3 residues: CASSLDGVANTEAFF.

J is TRBJ2-2 and V is TRBV7-2. CDR1 and CDR2 (germline): SGHTA, FQGNSA. This CDR3 is built from 15 residues. The CDR3 spells CASSLASGNTGELFF.

The chain is built from TRBV30 and TRBJ1-6. The CDR3 covers 13 residues. The germline gives CDR1 GTSNPN, CDR2 SVGIG (reference sequence). The CDR3 sequence: CAWIGQDNSPLHF.

The chain is built from TRBV4-1 and TRBJ1-6; as DNA is missing, the TRBD1 call by TCRdb cannot be tested. CDR3 size: 17 residues. CDR1 MGHRA and CDR2 YSYEKL come from the germline V gene. The CDR3 protein is CASSLHKQGSYNSPLHF.

The rearrangement links TRBV25-1 to TRBJ2-7; the D call of TRBD2 rests on TCRdb alone, since no DNA is present to check it. This CDR3 region has 15 residues. Per the germline V gene, CDR1 is MGHDK and CDR2 is SYGVNS. This CDR3 is CASSASTPTSYEQYF.

This chain uses TRBV29-1 with TRBJ1-1. This CDR3 has 13 amino acids. Per germline, CDR1 SQVTM and CDR2 ANQGSEA. The CDR3 protein is CSVVKTLNTEAFF. Variable domain in full (rest from reference TRBV29-1 and TRBJ1-1): SAVISQKPSRDICQRGTSLTIQCQVDSQVTMMFWYRQQPGQSLTLIATANQGSEATYESGFVIDKFPISRPNLTFSTLTVSNMSPEDSSIYLCSVVKTLNTEAFFGQGTRLTVV.

This chain connects TRBV6-2 or TRBV6-3 to TRBJ2-1; without DNA, the TCRdb call of TRBD2 cannot be checked. CDR3 length: 20 amino acids. Germline CDR1 and CDR2: MNHEY and SVGEGT. The CDR3 sequence: CASSPPRSDPLSLLHNEQFF.

The gene calls are TRBV7-8 and TRBJ2-1; the TCRdb call, TRBD2, lacks DNA for checking. Germline CDR1 and CDR2: SGHVS and FQNEAQ. The CDR3 has 16 residues. This CDR3 is CASSLAREAGFNEQFF.

This chain connects TRBV7-9 to TRBJ1-1. Germline V lookup: CDR1 SEHNR, CDR2 FQNEAQ (reference sequence). The CDR3 extends over 14 amino acids. CDR3 amino acids: CASSFGRLGTEAFF.

Considering frequency, this clonotype is medium-sized. This sequence joins TRBV2 and TRBJ1-5; without DNA, the TCRdb call of TRBD1 cannot be checked. Germline CDR1 and CDR2: SNHLY and FYNNEI. This CDR3 is built from 15 residues. This chain's CDR3 is CASIKDRTSNQPQHF.

The chain combines TRBV3-1 with TRBJ2-2; TCRdb returns TRBD2, unconfirmable since there is no DNA. The CDR3 is 17 amino acids. Germline V gene data show CDR1 as LGHDT and CDR2 as YNNKEL (reference sequence). The CDR3 spells CASSLFRTSGNTGELFF.

V gene TRBV7-3 combines with J gene TRBJ2-6; TCRdb's D call of TRBD1 is untestable without DNA. Germline CDR1 is SGHTA and CDR2 is FQGTGA. The CDR3 runs 18 residues. CDR3 protein: CASSLKGQGATGANVLTF.

The V gene is TRBV5-1, the J gene TRBJ1-5; TCRdb designates TRBD1, a call that cannot be tested without DNA. Germline CDR1 SGHRS, CDR2 YFSETQ. The CDR3 length is 17 residues. The CDR3: CASSLGQGVDSNQPQHF.

This chain links TRBV2 with TRBJ2-7. CDR3 length: 13 residues. The germline V gene has CDR1 SNHLY and CDR2 FYNNEI. The CDR3 loop reads CASIGGLGYEQYF.